This T cell receptor beta chain originates from a study of shared clonotypes between healthy human individuals. Per the germline V gene, CDR1 is SEHNR and CDR2 is FQNEAQ (reference sequence). The CDR3 spans 12 residues. Trimming cost V 3 bases and J 12 bases, with 12 bases left between them. All donors qualified as healthy HIV-negative adults and had experienced no recent acute infections or vaccinations. The data were produced by immunoSEQ multiplex PCR, yet TCRdb's version contains in-frame clones alone and is incomplete. The table includes roughly 510,000 clones, approximately 79% detected once. This clone appeared many times.

The TCR sequence derives from a middle-aged woman in good health. Some clones in this sample may be carry-over from other donors' samples. The chain is built from TRBV7-9 and TRBJ1-3, with D hard to call. Sequencing was performed on PBMCs. The CDR3 DNA follows: TGTGCCAGCAGCTTTAGCGGGGAGCTCATATATTTT. Protein: CASSFSGELIYF.